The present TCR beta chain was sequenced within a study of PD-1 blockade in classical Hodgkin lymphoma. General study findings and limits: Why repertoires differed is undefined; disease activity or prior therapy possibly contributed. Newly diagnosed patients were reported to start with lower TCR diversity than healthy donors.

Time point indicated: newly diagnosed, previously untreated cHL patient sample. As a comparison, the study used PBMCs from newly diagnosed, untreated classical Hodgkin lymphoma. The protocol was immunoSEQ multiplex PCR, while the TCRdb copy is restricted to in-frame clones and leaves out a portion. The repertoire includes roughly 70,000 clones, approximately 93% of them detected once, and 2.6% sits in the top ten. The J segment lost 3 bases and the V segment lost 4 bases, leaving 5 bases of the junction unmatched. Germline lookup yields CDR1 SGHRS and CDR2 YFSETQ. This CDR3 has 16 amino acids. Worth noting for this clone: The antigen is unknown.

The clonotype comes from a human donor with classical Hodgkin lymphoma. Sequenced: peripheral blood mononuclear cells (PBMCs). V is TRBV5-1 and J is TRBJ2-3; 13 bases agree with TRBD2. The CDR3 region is CASSQGGLAGTDTQYF. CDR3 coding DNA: TGCGCCAGCAGCCAGGGGGGACTAGCGGGAACAGATACGCAGTATTTT.